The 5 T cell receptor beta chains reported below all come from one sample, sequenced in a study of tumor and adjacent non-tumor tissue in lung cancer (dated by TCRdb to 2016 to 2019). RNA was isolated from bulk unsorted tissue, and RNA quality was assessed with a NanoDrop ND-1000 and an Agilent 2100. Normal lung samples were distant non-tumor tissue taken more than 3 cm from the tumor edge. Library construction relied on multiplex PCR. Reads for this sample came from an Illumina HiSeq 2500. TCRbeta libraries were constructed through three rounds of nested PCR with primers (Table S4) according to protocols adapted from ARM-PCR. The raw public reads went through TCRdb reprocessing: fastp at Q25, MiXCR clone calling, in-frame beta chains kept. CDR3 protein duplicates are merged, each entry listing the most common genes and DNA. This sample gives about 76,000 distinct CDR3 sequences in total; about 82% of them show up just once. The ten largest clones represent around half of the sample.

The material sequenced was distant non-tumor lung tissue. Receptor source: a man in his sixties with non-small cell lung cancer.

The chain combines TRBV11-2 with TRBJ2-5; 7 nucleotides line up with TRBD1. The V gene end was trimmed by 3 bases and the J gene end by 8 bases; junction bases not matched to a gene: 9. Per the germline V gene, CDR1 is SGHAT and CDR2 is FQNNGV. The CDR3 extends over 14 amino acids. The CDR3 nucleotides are TGTGCCAGCAGCTTCGGACAGGCTCTGGAAACCCAGTACTTC. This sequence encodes CASSFGQALETQYF.

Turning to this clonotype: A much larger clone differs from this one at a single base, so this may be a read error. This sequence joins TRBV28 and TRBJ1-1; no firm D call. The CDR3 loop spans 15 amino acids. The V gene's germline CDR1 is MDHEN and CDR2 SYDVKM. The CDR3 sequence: CVSTLLKGLHTEAFF. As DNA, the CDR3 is TGTGTCAGCACTCTACTGAAGGGCCTACACACTGAAGCTTTCTTT.

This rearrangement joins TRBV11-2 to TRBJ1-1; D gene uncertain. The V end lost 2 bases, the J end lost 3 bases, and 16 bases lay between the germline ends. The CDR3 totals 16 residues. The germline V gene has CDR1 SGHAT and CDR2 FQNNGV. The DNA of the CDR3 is TGTGCCAGCAGCTTATGGACGGTTGTGATGGACACTGAAGCTTTCTTT. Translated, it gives CASSLWTVVMDTEAFF.

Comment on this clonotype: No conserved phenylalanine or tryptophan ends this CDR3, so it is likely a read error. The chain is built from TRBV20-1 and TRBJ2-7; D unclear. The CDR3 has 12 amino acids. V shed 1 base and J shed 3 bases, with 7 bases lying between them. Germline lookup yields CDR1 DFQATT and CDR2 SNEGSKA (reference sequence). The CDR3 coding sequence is TGCAGTGCTAGAGTGAGGCACTACGAGCAGTACTTA. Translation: CSARVRHYEQYL.

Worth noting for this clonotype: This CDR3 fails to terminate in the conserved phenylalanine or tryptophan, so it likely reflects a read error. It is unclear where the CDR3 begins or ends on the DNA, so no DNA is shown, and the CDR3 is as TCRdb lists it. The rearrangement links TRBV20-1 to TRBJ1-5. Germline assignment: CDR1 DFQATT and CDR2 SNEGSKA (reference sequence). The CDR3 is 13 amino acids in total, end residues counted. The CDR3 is CSARDGPNQPHHS.